This T cell receptor (beta chain) is drawn from a study of T cell changes during pregnancy in multiple sclerosis. Sequencing used immunoSEQ multiplex PCR; TCRdb keeps in-frame clones, though not all of them. The data contain about 85,000 clones, more than 85% of them seen just once; the ten biggest clones take up 2.5%. Germline V gene lookup returns CDR1 ENHRY and CDR2 SYGVKD. The CDR3 covers 14 residues. Unmatched junction bases numbered 2, after V lost 4 bases and J lost 5 bases. Sequenced material: peripheral blood, taken in the first trimester of pregnancy. The receptor comes from a female donor with multiple sclerosis, enrolled in a pregnancy study. The chain recombines TRBV10-3 with TRBJ2-5, with 12 bases identical to TRBD2. The CDR3 reads CAISALAGGETQYF. As DNA, the CDR3 is TGTGCCATCAGTGCACTAGCGGGGGGTGAGACCCAGTACTTC.